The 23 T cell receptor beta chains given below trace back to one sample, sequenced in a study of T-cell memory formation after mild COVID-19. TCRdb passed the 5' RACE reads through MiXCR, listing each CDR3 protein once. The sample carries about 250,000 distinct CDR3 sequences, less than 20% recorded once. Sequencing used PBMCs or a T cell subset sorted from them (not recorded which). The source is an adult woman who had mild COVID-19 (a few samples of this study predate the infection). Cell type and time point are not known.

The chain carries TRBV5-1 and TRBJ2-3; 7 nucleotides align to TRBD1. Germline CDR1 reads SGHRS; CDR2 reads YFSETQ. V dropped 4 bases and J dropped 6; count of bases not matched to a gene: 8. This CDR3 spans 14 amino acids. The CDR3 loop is CASSTDRAWDTQYF. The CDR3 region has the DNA TGCGCCAGCAGCACCGACAGGGCCTGGGATACGCAGTATTTT.

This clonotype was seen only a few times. The CDR3 DNA follows: TGTGCCAGCAGCCCCTTGGGATCCGGGGGCAGCCGCGAGCAGTACTTC. Its protein is CASSPLGSGGSREQYF. V gene TRBV7-2 combines with J gene TRBJ2-7; D could derive from TRBD1 or TRBD2 (6 bases each). From germline, CDR1 is SGHTA and CDR2 FQGNSA. Trimming shortened V by 5 bases and J by 6 bases, and 23 bases separated the two germline ends. The CDR3 is made up of 16 amino acids.

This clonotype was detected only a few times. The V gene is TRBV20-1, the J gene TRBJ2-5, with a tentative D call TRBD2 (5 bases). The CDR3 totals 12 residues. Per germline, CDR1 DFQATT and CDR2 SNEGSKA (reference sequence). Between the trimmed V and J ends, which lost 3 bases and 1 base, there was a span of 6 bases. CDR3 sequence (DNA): TGCAGTGCTAGGGACTTCCAAGAGACCCAGTACTTC. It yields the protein CSARDFQETQYF.

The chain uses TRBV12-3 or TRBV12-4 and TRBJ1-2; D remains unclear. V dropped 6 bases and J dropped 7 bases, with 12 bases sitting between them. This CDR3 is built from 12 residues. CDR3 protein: CASRGAGIGYTF. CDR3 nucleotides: TGTGCCAGCAGGGGAGCCGGGATTGGCTACACCTTC.

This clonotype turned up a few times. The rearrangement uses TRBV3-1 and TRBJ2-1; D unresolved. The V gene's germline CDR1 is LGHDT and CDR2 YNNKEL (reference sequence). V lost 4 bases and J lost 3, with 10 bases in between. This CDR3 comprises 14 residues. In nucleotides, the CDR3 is TGTGCCAGCAGCCCCACCGGGCACTACAATGAGCAGTTCTTC. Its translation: CASSPTGHYNEQFF.

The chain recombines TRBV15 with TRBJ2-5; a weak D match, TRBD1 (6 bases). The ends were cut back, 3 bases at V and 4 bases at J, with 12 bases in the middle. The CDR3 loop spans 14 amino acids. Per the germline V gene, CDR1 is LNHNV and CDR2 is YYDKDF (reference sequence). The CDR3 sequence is CATSSLQGRETQYF. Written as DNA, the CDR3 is TGTGCCACCAGCAGCCTACAGGGAAGAGAGACCCAGTACTTC.

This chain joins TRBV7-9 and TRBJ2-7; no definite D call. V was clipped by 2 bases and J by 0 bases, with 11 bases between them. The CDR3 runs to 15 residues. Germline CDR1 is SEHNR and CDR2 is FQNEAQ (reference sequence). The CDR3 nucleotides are TGTGCCAGCAGCTTAAGCGTCCAGAGCTCCTACGAGCAGTACTTC. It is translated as CASSLSVQSSYEQYF.

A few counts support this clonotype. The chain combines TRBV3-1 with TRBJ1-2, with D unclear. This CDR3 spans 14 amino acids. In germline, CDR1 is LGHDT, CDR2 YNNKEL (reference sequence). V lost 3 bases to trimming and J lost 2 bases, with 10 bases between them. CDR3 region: CASSHEGINYGYTF. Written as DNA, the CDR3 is TGTGCCAGCAGCCACGAAGGGATAAACTATGGCTACACCTTC.

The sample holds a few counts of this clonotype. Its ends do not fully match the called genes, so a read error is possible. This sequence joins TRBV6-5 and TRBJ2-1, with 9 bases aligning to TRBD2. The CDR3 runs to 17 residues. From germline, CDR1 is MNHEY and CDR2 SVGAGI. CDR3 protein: CASRLIAGAMTYNDQFF. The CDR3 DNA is TGTGCCAGCAGATTAATAGCGGGAGCTATGACCTACAATGATCAGTTCTTC.

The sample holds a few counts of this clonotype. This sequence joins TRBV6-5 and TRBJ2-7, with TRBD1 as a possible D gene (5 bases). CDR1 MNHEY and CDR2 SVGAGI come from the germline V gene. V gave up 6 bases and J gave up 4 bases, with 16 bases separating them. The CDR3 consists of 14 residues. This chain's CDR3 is CASRILTPGYEQYF. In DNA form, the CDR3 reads TGTGCCAGCAGGATACTTACCCCAGGGTACGAGCAGTACTTC.

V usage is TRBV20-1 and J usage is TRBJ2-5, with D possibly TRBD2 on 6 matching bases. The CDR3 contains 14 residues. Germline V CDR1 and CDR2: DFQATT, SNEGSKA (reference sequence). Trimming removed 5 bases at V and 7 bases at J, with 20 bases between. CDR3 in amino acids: CSAHEDFPGGTQYF. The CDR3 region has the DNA TGCAGTGCTCATGAGGACTTCCCCGGGGGGACCCAGTACTTC.

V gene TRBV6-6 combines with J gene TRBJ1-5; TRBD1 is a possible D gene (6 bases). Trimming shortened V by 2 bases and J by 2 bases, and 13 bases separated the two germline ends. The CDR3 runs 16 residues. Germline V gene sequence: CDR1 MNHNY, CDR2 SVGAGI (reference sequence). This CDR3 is CASSYGRGAGNQPQHF. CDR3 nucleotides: TGTGCCAGCAGTTACGGCCGGGGGGCAGGCAATCAGCCCCAGCATTTT.

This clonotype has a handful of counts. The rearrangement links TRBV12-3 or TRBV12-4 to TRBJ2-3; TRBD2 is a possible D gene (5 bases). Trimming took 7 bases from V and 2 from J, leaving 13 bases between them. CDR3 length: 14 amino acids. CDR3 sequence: CASKTRENTDTQYF. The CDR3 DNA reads TGTGCCAGCAAAACTAGGGAAAACACAGATACGCAGTATTTT.

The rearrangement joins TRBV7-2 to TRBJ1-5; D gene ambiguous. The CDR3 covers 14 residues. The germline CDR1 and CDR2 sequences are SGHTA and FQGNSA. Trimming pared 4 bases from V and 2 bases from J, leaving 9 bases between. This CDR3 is CASSYKGGNQPQHF. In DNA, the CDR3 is TGTGCCAGCAGCTATAAGGGAGGCAATCAGCCCCAGCATTTT.

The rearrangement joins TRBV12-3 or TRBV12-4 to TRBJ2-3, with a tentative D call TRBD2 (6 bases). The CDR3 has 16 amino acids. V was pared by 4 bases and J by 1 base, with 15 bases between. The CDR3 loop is CASSWRGSGGTDTQYF. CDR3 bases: TGTGCCAGCAGTTGGAGGGGCTCGGGCGGCACAGATACGCAGTATTTT.

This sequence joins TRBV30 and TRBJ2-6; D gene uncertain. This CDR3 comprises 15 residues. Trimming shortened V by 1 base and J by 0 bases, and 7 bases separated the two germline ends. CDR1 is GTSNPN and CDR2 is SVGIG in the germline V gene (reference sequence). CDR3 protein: CAWSETFSGANVLTF. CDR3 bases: TGTGCCTGGAGTGAGACTTTCTCTGGGGCCAACGTCCTGACTTTC.

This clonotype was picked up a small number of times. CDR3 bases: TGTGCCAGCAGACAAGCCTGGCACAGGGCGGCGTGGGAGGGTCAGCCCCAGCATTTT. Its translation is CASRQAWHRAAWEGQPQHF. The V gene is TRBV7-8, the J gene TRBJ1-5; a possible D gene is TRBD1 (6 bases). The length of the CDR3 is 19 residues. V lost 6 bases, J lost 6 bases, and 30 bases lay in between. The V gene's germline CDR1 is SGHVS and CDR2 FQNEAQ. Full variable domain (missing parts from reference TRBV7-8 and TRBJ1-5): GAGVSQSPRYKVAKRGQDVALRCDPISGHVSLFWYQQALGQGPEFLTYFQNEAQLDKSGLPSDRFFAERPEGSVSTLKIQRTQQEDSAVYLCASRQAWHRAAWEGQPQHFGDGTRLSIL.

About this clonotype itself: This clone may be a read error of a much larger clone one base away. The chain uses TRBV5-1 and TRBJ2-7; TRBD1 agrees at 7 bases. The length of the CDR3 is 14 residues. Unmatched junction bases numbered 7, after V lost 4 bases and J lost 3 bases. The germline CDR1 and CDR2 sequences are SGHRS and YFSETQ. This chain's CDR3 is CASSLGQTYYEQYF. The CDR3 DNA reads TGCGCCAGCAGCCTGGGACAGACCTACTACGAGCAGTACTTC.

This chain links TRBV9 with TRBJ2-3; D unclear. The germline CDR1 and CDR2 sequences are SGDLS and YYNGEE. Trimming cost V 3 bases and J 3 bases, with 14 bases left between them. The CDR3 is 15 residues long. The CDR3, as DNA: TGTGCCAGCAGCGCCCGGAGCTCCGGTACAGATACGCAGTATTTT. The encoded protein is CASSARSSGTDTQYF.

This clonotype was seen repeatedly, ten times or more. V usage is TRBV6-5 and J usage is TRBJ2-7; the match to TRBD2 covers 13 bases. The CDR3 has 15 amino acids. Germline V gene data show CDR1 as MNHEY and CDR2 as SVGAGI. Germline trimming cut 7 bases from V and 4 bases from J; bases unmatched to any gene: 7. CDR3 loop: CASTPGLAGLYEQYF. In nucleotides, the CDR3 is TGTGCCAGCACTCCGGGACTAGCGGGATTATACGAGCAGTACTTC.

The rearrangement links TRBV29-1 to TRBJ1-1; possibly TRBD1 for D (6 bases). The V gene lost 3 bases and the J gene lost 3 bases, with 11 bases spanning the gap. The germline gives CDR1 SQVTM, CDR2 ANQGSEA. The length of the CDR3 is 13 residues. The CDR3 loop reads CSVEGGAHTEAFF. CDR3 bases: TGCAGCGTTGAGGGGGGGGCTCACACTGAAGCTTTCTTT.

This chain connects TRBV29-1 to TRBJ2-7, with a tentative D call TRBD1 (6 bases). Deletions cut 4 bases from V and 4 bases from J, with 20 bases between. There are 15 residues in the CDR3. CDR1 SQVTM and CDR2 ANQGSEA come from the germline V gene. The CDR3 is CSVGLGTGYRYEQYF. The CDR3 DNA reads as TGCAGCGTTGGTCTCGGAACAGGGTATCGTTACGAGCAGTACTTC.

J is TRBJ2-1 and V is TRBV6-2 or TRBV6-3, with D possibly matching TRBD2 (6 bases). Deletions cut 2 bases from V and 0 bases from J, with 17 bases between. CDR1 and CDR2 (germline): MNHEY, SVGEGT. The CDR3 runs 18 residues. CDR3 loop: CASSYAGRAGSSYNEQFF. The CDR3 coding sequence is TGTGCCAGCAGTTACGCCGGGAGAGCGGGTAGCTCCTACAATGAGCAGTTCTTC.